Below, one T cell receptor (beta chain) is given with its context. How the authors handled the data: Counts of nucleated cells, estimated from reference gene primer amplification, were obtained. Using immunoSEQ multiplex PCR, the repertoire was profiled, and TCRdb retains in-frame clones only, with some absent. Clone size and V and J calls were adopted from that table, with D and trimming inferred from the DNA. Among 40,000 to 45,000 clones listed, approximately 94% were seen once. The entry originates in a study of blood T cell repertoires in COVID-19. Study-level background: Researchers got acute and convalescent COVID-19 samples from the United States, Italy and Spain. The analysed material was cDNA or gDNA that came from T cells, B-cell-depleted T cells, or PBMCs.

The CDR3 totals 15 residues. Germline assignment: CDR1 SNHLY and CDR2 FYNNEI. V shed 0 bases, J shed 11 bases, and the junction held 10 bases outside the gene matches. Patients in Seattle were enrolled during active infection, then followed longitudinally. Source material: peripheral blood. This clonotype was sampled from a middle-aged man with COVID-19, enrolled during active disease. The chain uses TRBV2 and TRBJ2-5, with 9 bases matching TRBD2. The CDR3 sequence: CASSEAMGLAGRQYF. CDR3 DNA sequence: TGTGCCAGCAGTGAAGCTATGGGCCTAGCGGGAAGACAGTACTTC.